The 27 T cell receptor beta chains in this list originate from one sample, sequenced in a study of blood T cell repertoires in COVID-19. Assay used: immunoSEQ multiplex PCR; TCRdb lists only in-frame clones, some missing. The sample holds 250,000 or so clones, about nine tenths seen once. The sequenced material came from peripheral blood. All receptors derive from a middle-aged woman who had recovered from COVID-19.

This sequence joins TRBV19 and TRBJ2-1; weak D call: TRBD2 (6 bases). Germline V gene sequence: CDR1 LNHDA, CDR2 SQIVND (reference sequence). The CDR3 sequence is 14 residues long. V was shortened by 3 bases and J by 2 bases, with 8 bases between the two germline ends. The CDR3 nucleotides read TGTGCCAGTAGTATGGGACTCACCTACAATGAGCAGTTCTTC. This sequence encodes CASSMGLTYNEQFF.

The chain couples TRBV30 to TRBJ2-3, with TRBD2 identical over 9 bases. This CDR3 region has 16 residues. Germline V CDR1 and CDR2: GTSNPN, SVGIG (reference sequence). V lost 0 bases to trimming and J lost 7 bases; unmatched junction nucleotides: 11. The CDR3 bases are TGTGCCTGGAGTGTACCCAGCCTAGCGGGACCCAATACGCAGTATTTT. Encoded protein: CAWSVPSLAGPNTQYF.

J is TRBJ2-1 and V is TRBV6-5; D unclear. Trimming removed 5 bases at V and 2 bases at J, with 7 bases between. The CDR3 runs 13 residues. The germline V gene has CDR1 MNHEY and CDR2 SVGAGI. The CDR3 DNA follows: TGTGCCAGCAGTCTGGCGGCCTACAATGAGCAGTTCTTC. Translating gives CASSLAAYNEQFF.

The chain carries TRBV7-9 and TRBJ2-1, with TRBD2 matching over 9 bases. The CDR3 has 14 amino acids. From germline, CDR1 is SEHNR and CDR2 FQNEAQ (reference sequence). Trimming cost V 2 bases and J 4 bases; bases outside gene matches: 0. In DNA form, the CDR3 reads TGTGCCAGCAGCTTACTAGCGGGGTACAATGAGCAGTTCTTC. It specifies CASSLLAGYNEQFF.

The chain carries TRBV13 and TRBJ2-3; D is unresolved. This CDR3 region has 14 residues. Trimming stripped 3 bases from V and 3 bases from J, with 10 bases between. Germline CDR1 reads PRHDT; CDR2 reads FYEKMQ (reference sequence). The DNA of the CDR3 is TGTGCCAGCAGCTTCAGACGAGGAACAGATACGCAGTATTTT. Its protein product is CASSFRRGTDTQYF.

The count of this clone is one. CDR3: CASSPWDTYEQYF. The CDR3 DNA reads as TGTGCCAGCAGCCCCTGGGACACCTACGAGCAGTACTTC. The chain combines TRBV14 with TRBJ2-7; D perhaps matches TRBD1 (6 bases). Germline V gives CDR1 SGHDN, CDR2 FVKESK. The length of the CDR3 is 13 residues. The V end was cut by 4 bases, the J end by 2 bases, with 9 bases between.

The chain carries TRBV27 and TRBJ2-1; perhaps TRBD1 as D (6 bases). The V gene lost 3 bases and the J gene lost 1 base, with 10 bases spanning the gap. The CDR3 covers 15 residues. Looked up from germline, CDR1 is MNHEY and CDR2 is SMNVEV (reference sequence). The CDR3 DNA reads as TGTGCCAGCAGTTTTTCGGGACAATCCTACAATGAGCAGTTCTTC. As protein: CASSFSGQSYNEQFF.

In the case of this clone: A read error may produce the germline difference seen at one junction end. The genes are TRBV7-7 and TRBJ1-5, with D hard to call. Germline values: CDR1 SSHAT, CDR2 FNYEAQ (reference sequence). The CDR3 totals 16 residues. The CDR3 bases are TGTGCTAGCAGCTTAAACGAGGGTTTGCTTTGTCAGCCCCAGCATTTT. Its protein is CASSLNEGLLCQPQHF.

V usage is TRBV5-4 and J usage is TRBJ1-2, with D possibly matching TRBD1 (5 bases). This CDR3 comprises 14 residues. The germline gives CDR1 SGHNT, CDR2 YYREEE (reference sequence). V was shortened by 2 bases and J by 2 bases, with 10 bases between the two germline ends. This CDR3 is CASSFQGSNYGYTF. DNA for the CDR3: TGTGCCAGCAGCTTTCAGGGATCCAACTATGGCTACACCTTC. Full variable domain (missing parts from reference TRBV5-4 and TRBJ1-2): ETGVTQSPTHLIKTRGQQVTLRCSSQSGHNTVSWYQQALGQGPQFIFQYYREEENGRGNFPPRFSGLQFPNYSSELNVNALELDDSALYLCASSFQGSNYGYTFGSGTRLTVV.

V is TRBV5-8 and J is TRBJ1-4; TRBD1 agrees at 7 bases. The length of the CDR3 is 14 residues. Germline V gives CDR1 SGHTS, CDR2 YDEGEE. The V gene end was trimmed by 5 bases and the J gene end by 6 bases; junction bases not matched to a gene: 7. The CDR3 loop reads CASSRGGFDEKLFF. The CDR3 DNA sequence: TGTGCCAGCAGTAGAGGGGGCTTTGATGAAAAACTGTTTTTT. The variable domain in full, with the rest retrieved from reference TRBV5-8 and TRBJ1-4, is EAGVTQSPTHLIKTRGQQATLRCSPISGHTSVYWYQQALGLGLQFLLWYDEGEERNRGNFPPRFSGRQFPNYSSELNVNALELEDSALYLCASSRGGFDEKLFFGSGTQLSVL.

CDR3 sequence: CASSPPSAGSESEQFF. CDR3 nucleotides: TGTGCCAGCTCACCACCGTCGGCAGGTTCCGAAAGTGAGCAGTTCTTC. This chain links TRBV18 with TRBJ2-1, with D hard to call. V dropped 0 bases and J dropped 9 bases, with 18 bases sitting between them. There are 16 residues in the CDR3. Germline CDR1 and CDR2: KGHSH and LQKENI.

The CDR3 reads CATSGAEVPDTQYF. Here the CDR3 DNA reads TGTGCCACCAGTGGAGCGGAGGTCCCAGATACGCAGTATTTT. The genes are TRBV24-1 and TRBJ2-3; perhaps TRBD2 as D (5 bases). With 5 bases removed from V and 4 bases from J, the gap between germline ends came to 12 bases. Germline V gives CDR1 KGHDR, CDR2 SFDVKD. This CDR3 comprises 14 residues.

The chain joins TRBV19 to TRBJ2-5; D ambiguous. CDR3 size: 13 residues. V lost 1 base and J 1 base, leaving 4 bases between the germline ends. Germline CDR1 is LNHDA and CDR2 is SQIVND (reference sequence). The CDR3 region has the DNA TGTGCCAGTAGTATAGGGGCCCAAGAGACCCAGTACTTC. It is translated as CASSIGAQETQYF.

The chain employs TRBV27 and TRBJ1-6; no clear D. Deletions cut 2 bases from V and 6 bases from J, with 11 bases between. This CDR3 comprises 15 residues. Germline V gives CDR1 MNHEY, CDR2 SMNVEV (reference sequence). Here the CDR3 DNA reads TGTGCCAGCAGTTTACTGGCGGAGCTTAATTCACCCCTCCACTTT. Translating gives CASSLLAELNSPLHF.

The chain is built from TRBV3-1 (or the pseudogene TRBV3-2) and TRBJ2-7, with 10 bases lining up with TRBD2. Germline V CDR1 and CDR2: LGHDT, YNNKEL (reference sequence). Trimming cost V 0 bases and J 0 bases; bases outside gene matches: 5. CDR3 length: 17 amino acids. CDR3 protein: CASSQDGASGSSYEQYF. The CDR3 DNA reads as TGTGCCAGCAGCCAAGATGGCGCTAGCGGGAGCTCCTACGAGCAGTACTTC.

The rearrangement joins TRBV7-8 to TRBJ2-7; no reliable D call. Trimming took 1 base from V and 3 from J, leaving 7 bases between them. The germline V gene encodes CDR1 SGHVS and CDR2 FQNEAQ. This CDR3 has 13 residues. CDR3 sequence: CASSLDGGYEQYF. CDR3 DNA: TGTGCCAGCAGCTTAGATGGCGGCTACGAGCAGTACTTC.

The chain joins TRBV27 to TRBJ2-1, with 8 bases lining up with TRBD2. The V gene's germline CDR1 is MNHEY and CDR2 SMNVEV (reference sequence). This CDR3 region has 15 residues. J was trimmed by 8 bases and V by 6 bases; bases with no gene match: 12. CDR3 sequence reads: CASRLADSKRDEQFF. Here the CDR3 DNA reads TGTGCCAGCAGACTAGCGGATTCTAAGAGGGATGAGCAGTTCTTC.

The CDR3 reads CASSERGRVSSGSFETQYF. DNA of the CDR3: TGTGCCAGCAGTGAACGGGGCCGGGTGTCTAGCGGGAGTTTCGAGACCCAGTACTTC. The genes are TRBV2 and TRBJ2-5, with 10 nucleotides matching TRBD2. There are 19 residues in the CDR3. The germline V gene encodes CDR1 SNHLY and CDR2 FYNNEI. V was pared by 2 bases and J by 5 bases, with 17 bases of the junction left unmatched. The full variable domain, rest sourced from reference TRBV2 and TRBJ2-5, is EPEVTQTPSHQVTQMGQEVILRCVPISNHLYFYWYRQILGQKVEFLVSFYNNEISEKSEIFDDQFSVERPDGSNFTLKIRSTKLEDSAMYFCASSERGRVSSGSFETQYFGPGTRLLVL.

The CDR3 DNA reads as TGTGCCAGCAGTTTATTCGGGGGAGGCGATCAGCCCCAGCATTTT. This sequence encodes CASSLFGGGDQPQHF. V and J are TRBV28 and TRBJ1-5; perhaps TRBD1 as D (5 bases). Germline V CDR1 and CDR2: MDHEN, SYDVKM. Trimming stripped 1 base from V and 5 bases from J, with 12 bases between. This CDR3 spans 15 amino acids.

In DNA, the CDR3 is TGTGCCAGCAGCCAAGATTTCAGGGGATCTAATTCACCCCTCCACTTT. As protein: CASSQDFRGSNSPLHF. The chain employs TRBV3-1 (or the pseudogene TRBV3-2) and TRBJ1-6, with a possible D match to TRBD1 (6 bases). The V and J ends lost 0 bases and 6 bases respectively, with 12 bases between them. Germline CDR1 is LGHDT and CDR2 is YNNKEL (reference sequence). The CDR3 sequence is 16 residues long.

The chain uses TRBV5-1 and TRBJ2-7; D is unresolved. Germline V lookup: CDR1 SGHRS, CDR2 YFSETQ. Trimming shortened V by 1 base and J by 5 bases, and 13 bases separated the two germline ends. The CDR3 extends over 14 amino acids. The CDR3 sequence is CASSLFASADEQYF. The CDR3 region has the DNA TGCGCCAGCAGCTTGTTCGCCAGCGCCGACGAGCAGTACTTC.

The chain recombines TRBV5-5 with TRBJ1-1; 7 bases map to TRBD1. The germline V gene has CDR1 SGHKS and CDR2 YYEKEE (reference sequence). The CDR3 is 14 amino acids. Trimming cost V 4 bases and J 4 bases; bases outside gene matches: 7. The CDR3 region is CASSRGDRVTEAFF. The DNA of the CDR3 is TGTGCCAGCAGCCGAGGCGACAGGGTCACTGAAGCTTTCTTT.

This chain connects TRBV27 to TRBJ2-3, with D tentatively TRBD2 (5 bases). The CDR3 spans 16 residues. The germline CDR1 and CDR2 sequences are MNHEY and SMNVEV (reference sequence). V lost 2 bases, J lost 1 base, and 13 bases lay in between. The CDR3 here is CASSLGGARRTDTQYF. In DNA, the CDR3 is TGTGCCAGCAGTTTAGGAGGCGCTAGGCGCACAGATACGCAGTATTTT.

V is TRBV19 and J is TRBJ1-2, with 8 bases that match TRBD1. V dropped 5 bases and J dropped 4; count of bases not matched to a gene: 9. There are 15 residues in the CDR3. Germline loops: CDR1 LNHDA, CDR2 SQIVND (reference sequence). CDR3 DNA sequence: TGTGCCAGTAGTTCGCGGGACAGGTCTTTCTATGGCTACACCTTC. Encoded protein: CASSSRDRSFYGYTF.

The chain combines TRBV4-2 with TRBJ2-1, with D perhaps matching TRBD2 (5 bases). The germline V and J ends were trimmed by 1 base and 3 bases, with 10 bases remaining between them. This CDR3 region has 15 residues. Germline V gene lookup returns CDR1 LGHNA and CDR2 YNFKEQ. The CDR3 is CASSQGRGGYNEQFF. The CDR3 coding sequence is TGTGCCAGCAGCCAAGGTCGGGGTGGCTACAATGAGCAGTTCTTC.

The DNA for the CDR3 is TGTGCCAGCACCGCAACTAGCACAGATACGCAGTATTTT. Its protein is CASTATSTDTQYF. The genes are TRBV7-2 and TRBJ2-3; unclear D gene. The V end was cut by 7 bases, the J end by 0 bases, with 8 bases between. CDR3 size: 13 residues. Looked up from germline, CDR1 is SGHTA and CDR2 is FQGNSA.

V is TRBV19 and J is TRBJ2-5; 11 nucleotides line up with TRBD2. J was trimmed by 5 bases and V by 5 bases; bases with no gene match: 13. The germline V gene encodes CDR1 LNHDA and CDR2 SQIVND (reference sequence). The CDR3 has 17 amino acids. The CDR3 here is CASSSIIAGGGRETQYF. CDR3 nucleotide sequence: TGTGCCAGTAGTTCAATCATAGCGGGAGGGGGTCGGGAGACCCAGTACTTC.